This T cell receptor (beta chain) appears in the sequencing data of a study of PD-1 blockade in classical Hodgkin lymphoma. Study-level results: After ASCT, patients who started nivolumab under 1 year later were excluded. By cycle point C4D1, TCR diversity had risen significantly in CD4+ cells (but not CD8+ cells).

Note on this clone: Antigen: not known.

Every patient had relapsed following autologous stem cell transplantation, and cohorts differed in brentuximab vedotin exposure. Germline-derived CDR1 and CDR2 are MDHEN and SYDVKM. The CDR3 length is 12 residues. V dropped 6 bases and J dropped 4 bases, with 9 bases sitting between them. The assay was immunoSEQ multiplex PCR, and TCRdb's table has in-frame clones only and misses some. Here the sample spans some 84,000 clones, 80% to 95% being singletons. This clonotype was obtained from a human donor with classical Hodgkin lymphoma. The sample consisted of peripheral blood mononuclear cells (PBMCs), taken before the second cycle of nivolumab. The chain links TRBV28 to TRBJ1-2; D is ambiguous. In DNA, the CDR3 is TGTGCCAGCAGGCGTTTGGGCTATGGCTACACCTTC. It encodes CASRRLGYGYTF.